This note documents a single T cell receptor (beta chain) sequence. Its antigen is as yet unknown. This specimen comes from a study of regulatory T cells in long-lasting Graves disease. Through Arm-PCR of CDR3 regions and iRepertoire HTBI primers, TCR beta libraries were built. TCRdb fed the multiplex PCR reads into MiXCR, producing one record per CDR3 protein. The data hold hundreds of thousands of distinct CDR3 sequences, with approximately 15% observed a single time. This CDR3 comprises 14 residues. V was clipped by 4 bases and J by 2 bases; unmatched bases: 2. Germline CDR1 ENHRY, CDR2 SYGVKD. The sample's time point: newly diagnosed GD, antithyroid drugs for less than 3 months. Making the TCR library involved RNA that had been extracted from PBMCs. Tubes containing EDTA received approximately 8.7 milliliters of drawn peripheral blood. Study-wide results and caveats: Relative to new patients (roughly 970), persistent patients exhibited greater sharing of public clonotypes (over 2,500).

This sample was also put to use in a study of T cells in Graves' hyperthyroidism and ophthalmopathy. That work states: The hyperthyroidism patients had all been newly diagnosed, and their disease duration was under 2 months. Their ages ranged from 18 to 65 years. Researchers found most expanded thyroid clonotypes above 0.001 in blood as well.

This TCR derives from a middle-aged man with Graves disease. Sequencing was performed on peripheral blood mononuclear cells (PBMCs), taken at new diagnosis, from a patient treated with antithyroid drugs. This chain connects TRBV10-3 to TRBJ2-5; 9 bases are a match to TRBD1. The CDR3 DNA reads TGTGCCATCAGTGGCGGACAGGGGCAAGAGACCCAGTACTTC. Its translation: CAISGGQGQETQYF.